A single T cell receptor beta chain is shown here with its context. Ineligible for inclusion were patients with other autoimmune diseases, uncontrolled infections, pregnancy or lactation. The sample comes from a study of Graves' ophthalmopathy and Graves' hyperthyroidism. The CDR3 extends over 16 amino acids. Per the germline V gene, CDR1 is LGHDT and CDR2 is YNNKEL (reference sequence). V trimming: 8 bases; J trimming: 1 base; junction bases outside the gene matches: 14. Using RNA transcripts, the TCR beta CDR3 regions were amplified. First-round RT-PCR with HTBI primers preceded a second-round multiplex PCR. TCRdb independently ran MiXCR on the multiplex PCR reads; one entry per CDR3 protein. The sample shows a few hundred thousand distinct CDR3 sequences, 39% of them seen only once.

Specimen: peripheral blood or thyroid tissue (not recorded which). The receptor was derived from an adult man with Graves' hyperthyroidism. The genes are TRBV3-1 and TRBJ2-7; 7 positions match TRBD2. CDR3 nucleotide sequence: TGTGCCAGCTCACCACCTAAGGGACTAACATCCTACGAGCAGTACTTC. It yields the protein CASSPPKGLTSYEQYF.